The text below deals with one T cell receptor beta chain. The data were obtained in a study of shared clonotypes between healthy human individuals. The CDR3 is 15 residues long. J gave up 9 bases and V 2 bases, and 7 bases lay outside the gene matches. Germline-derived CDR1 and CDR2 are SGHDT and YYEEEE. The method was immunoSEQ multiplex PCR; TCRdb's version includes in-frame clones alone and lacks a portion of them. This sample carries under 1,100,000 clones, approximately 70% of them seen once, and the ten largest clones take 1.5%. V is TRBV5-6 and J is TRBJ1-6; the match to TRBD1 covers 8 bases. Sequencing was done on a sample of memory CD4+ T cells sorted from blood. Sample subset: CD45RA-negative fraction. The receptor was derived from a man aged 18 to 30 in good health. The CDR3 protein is CASSFRGQGISPLHF. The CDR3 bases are TGTGCCAGCAGCTTCCGTGGACAGGGAATTTCACCCCTCCACTTT.